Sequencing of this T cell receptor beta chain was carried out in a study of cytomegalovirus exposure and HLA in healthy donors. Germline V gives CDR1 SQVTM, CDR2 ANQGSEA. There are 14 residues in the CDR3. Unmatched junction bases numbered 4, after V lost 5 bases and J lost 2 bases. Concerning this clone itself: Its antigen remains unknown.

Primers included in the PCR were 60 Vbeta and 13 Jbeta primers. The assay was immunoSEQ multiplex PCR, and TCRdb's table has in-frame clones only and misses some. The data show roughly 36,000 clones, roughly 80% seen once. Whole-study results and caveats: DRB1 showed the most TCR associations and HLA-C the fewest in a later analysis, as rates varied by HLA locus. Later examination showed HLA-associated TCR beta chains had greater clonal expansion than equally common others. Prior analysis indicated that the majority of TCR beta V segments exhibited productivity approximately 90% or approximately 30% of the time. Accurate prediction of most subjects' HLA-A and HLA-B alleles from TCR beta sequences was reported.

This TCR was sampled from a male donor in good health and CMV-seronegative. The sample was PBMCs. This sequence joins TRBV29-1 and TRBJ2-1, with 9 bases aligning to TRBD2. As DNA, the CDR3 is TGCAGCGTTAGGAGCGGGAGGACCTACAATGAGCAGTTCTTC. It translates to CSVRSGRTYNEQFF.